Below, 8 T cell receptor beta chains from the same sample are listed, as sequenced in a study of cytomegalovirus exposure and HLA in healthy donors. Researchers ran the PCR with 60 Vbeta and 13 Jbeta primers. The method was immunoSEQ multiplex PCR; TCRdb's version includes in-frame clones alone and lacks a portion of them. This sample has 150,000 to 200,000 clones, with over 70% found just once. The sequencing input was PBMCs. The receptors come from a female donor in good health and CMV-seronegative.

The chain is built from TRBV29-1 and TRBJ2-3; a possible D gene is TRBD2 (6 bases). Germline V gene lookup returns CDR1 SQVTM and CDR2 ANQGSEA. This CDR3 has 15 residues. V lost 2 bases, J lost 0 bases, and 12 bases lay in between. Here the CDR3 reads CSVETGGTSTDTQYF. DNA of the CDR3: TGCAGCGTTGAAACCGGGGGAACTAGCACAGATACGCAGTATTTT.

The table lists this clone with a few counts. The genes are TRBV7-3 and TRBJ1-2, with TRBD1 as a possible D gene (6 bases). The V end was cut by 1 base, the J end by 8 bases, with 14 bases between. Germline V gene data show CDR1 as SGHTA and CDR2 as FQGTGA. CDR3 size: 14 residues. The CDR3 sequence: CASSLISAQGGYTF. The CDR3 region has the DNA TGTGCCAGCAGCTTAATTTCAGCCCAGGGGGGCTACACCTTC. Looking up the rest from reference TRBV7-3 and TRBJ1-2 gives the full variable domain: GAGVSQTPSNKVTEKGKYVELRCDPISGHTALYWYRQSLGQGPEFLIYFQGTGAADDSGLPNDRFFAVRPEGSVSTLKIQRTERGDSAVYLCASSLISAQGGYTFGSGTRLTVV.

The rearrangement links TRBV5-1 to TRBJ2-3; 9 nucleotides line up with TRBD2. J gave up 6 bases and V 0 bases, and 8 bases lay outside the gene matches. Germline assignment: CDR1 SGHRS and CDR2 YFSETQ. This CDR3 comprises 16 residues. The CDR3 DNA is TGCGCCAGCAGCTTGGCCAGCGGGAGGTTGGTCGATACGCAGTATTTT. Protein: CASSLASGRLVDTQYF.

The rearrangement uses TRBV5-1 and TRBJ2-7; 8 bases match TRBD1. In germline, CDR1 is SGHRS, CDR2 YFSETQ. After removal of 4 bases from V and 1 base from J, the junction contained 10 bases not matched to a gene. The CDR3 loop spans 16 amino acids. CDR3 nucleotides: TGCGCCAGCAGCACCAACCCCGGGACAGGTTCCTACGAGCAGTACTTC. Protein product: CASSTNPGTGSYEQYF.

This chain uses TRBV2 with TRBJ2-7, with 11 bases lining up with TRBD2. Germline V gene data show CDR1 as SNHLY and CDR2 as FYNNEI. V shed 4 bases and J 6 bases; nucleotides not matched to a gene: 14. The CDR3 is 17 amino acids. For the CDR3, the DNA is TGTGCCAGCAGTGCGCTAGCGGGGGGCCGGGAGGGGCGCGAGCAGTACTTC. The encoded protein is CASSALAGGREGREQYF.

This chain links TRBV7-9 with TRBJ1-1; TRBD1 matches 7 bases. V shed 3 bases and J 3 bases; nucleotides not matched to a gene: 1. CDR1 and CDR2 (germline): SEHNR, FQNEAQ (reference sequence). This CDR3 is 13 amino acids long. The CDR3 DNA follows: TGTGCCAGCAGCTTTACAGGGGACACTGAAGCTTTCTTT. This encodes CASSFTGDTEAFF.

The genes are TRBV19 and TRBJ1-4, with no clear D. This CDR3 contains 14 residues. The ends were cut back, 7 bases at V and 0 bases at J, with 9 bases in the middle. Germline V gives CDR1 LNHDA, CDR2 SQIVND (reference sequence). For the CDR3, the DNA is TGTGCCAGTACGAGGCCAACAACTAATGAAAAACTGTTTTTT. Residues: CASTRPTTNEKLFF.

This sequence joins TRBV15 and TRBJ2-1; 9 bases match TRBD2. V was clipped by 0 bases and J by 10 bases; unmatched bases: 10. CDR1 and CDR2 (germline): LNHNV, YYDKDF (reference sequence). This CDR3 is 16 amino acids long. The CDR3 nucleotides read TGTGCCACCAGCAGAGATCAGGTAGCGGGGGCCCAGGAGCAGTTCTTC. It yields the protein CATSRDQVAGAQEQFF.